Listed below are T cell receptor beta chains from one sample, sequenced in a study of blood T cell repertoires in COVID-19. The repertoire was sequenced with immunoSEQ multiplex PCR; TCRdb's copy has only in-frame clones and lacks some. The data contain roughly 14,000 clones, 87% of them singletons. The material sequenced was peripheral blood. These receptors were collected from a human donor in a cohort sampled during active COVID-19. The CDR3 runs from the conserved cysteine through the conserved F or W. Fields, in order: V gene, J gene, D gene, clone size, CDR3 DNA, CDR3 protein. The D gene is left open where the match is weak. Only part of the rows carry a size: once, few, many, or a class if the clone is expanded.

TRBV28	TRBJ2-2	TRBD2	NA	TGTGCCAGCAGACCCACTAGCGGGAACACCGGGGAGCTGTTTTTT	CASRPTSGNTGELFF
TRBV7-9	TRBJ2-2	NA	NA	TGTGCCAGCAGCCTTCCCCCCGGGGAGCTGTTTTTT	CASSLPPGELFF
TRBV30	TRBJ2-2	NA	NA	TGTGCCTGGAGTGGGGGAGGGGGTCGGCGGGAGCTGTTTTTT	CAWSGGGGRRELFF
TRBV5-4	TRBJ1-6	TRBD1	NA	TGTGCCAGCAGCCTGACCGGGACAGGGAACAATTCACCCCTCCACTTT	CASSLTGTGNNSPLHF
TRBV24-1	TRBJ1-3	NA	NA	TGTGCCACCAGTTCAGGGTTCTCTGGAAACACCATATATTTT	CATSSGFSGNTIYF
TRBV5-6	TRBJ1-1	TRBD1	NA	TGTGCCAGCAGCTTGGAGGGGACAGGGGACAGTGAAGCTTTCTTT	CASSLEGTGDSEAFF
TRBV5-1	TRBJ2-5	NA	NA	TGCGCCAGCAGCTTGTGGCGGGGATCGGAGACCCAGTACTTC	CASSLWRGSETQYF
TRBV6-6	TRBJ1-2	NA	NA	TGTGCCAGCAGTCCCAACCGGGGGGCTCTGGATGGCTACACCTTC	CASSPNRGALDGYTF
TRBV7-9	TRBJ2-3	NA	once	TGTGCCAGCAGCCGCGGGGAGTCTGATACGCAGTATTTT	CASSRGESDTQYF
TRBV13	TRBJ2-2	NA	once	TGTGCCAGCAGCCCCGACGGGGACATCACCGGGGAGCTGTTTTTT	CASSPDGDITGELFF
TRBV7-8	TRBJ2-7	TRBD1	NA	TGTGCCAGCAGCTACGGGACAGGGGCCTCGTGGGAGCAGTACTTC	CASSYGTGASWEQYF
TRBV28	TRBJ2-7	TRBD1	NA	TGTGCCAGCAGTTTATCCGGACAGGGGAACGCCTACGAGCAGTACTTC	CASSLSGQGNAYEQYF
TRBV27	TRBJ2-7	TRBD1	NA	TGTGCCAGCAAACGGACAGGATGGGACGAGCAGTACTTC	CASKRTGWDEQYF
TRBV3-1/TRBV3-2	TRBJ1-4	NA	NA	TGTGCCAGCAGCCGGGCAGGGGTGGTAGAAAAACTGTTTTTT	CASSRAGVVEKLFF
TRBV19	TRBJ2-4	NA	NA	TGTGCCAGTAGAGGGGCAGTGGGGAACATTCAGTACTTC	CASRGAVGNIQYF
TRBV10-3	TRBJ1-2	NA	NA	TGTGCCATCAGTTTTAATCCGAAGATCGGGGGTGGCTACACCTTC	CAISFNPKIGGGYTF
TRBV4-3	TRBJ2-1	TRBD2	NA	TGCGCCAGCAGCCAAGTAGCCAGCGGGAGCTATGAGCAGTTCTTC	CASSQVASGSYEQFF
TRBV13	TRBJ2-1	TRBD2	NA	TGTGCCAGCAGCACAGGGACTAGCGGGAGTTGGAATGAGCAGTTCTTC	CASSTGTSGSWNEQFF
TRBV4-1	TRBJ2-5	TRBD1	NA	TGCGCCAGCAGCCAAGCCGGAGACAGGGGAGTTCGTGAGACCCAGTACTTC	CASSQAGDRGVRETQYF
TRBV5-4	TRBJ2-7	TRBD1	NA	TGTGCCAGCAGCATTCGACAGGGTCGAGAGCAGTACTTC	CASSIRQGREQYF
TRBV7-2	TRBJ2-1	NA	NA	TGTGCCAGCAGCTTACAGTCGGGTTTTTGGTTCTTC	CASSLQSGFWFF
TRBV6-6	TRBJ1-5	NA	once	TGTGCCAGCAGTTACTCGGAGGGGAATCAGCCCCAGCATTTT	CASSYSEGNQPQHF